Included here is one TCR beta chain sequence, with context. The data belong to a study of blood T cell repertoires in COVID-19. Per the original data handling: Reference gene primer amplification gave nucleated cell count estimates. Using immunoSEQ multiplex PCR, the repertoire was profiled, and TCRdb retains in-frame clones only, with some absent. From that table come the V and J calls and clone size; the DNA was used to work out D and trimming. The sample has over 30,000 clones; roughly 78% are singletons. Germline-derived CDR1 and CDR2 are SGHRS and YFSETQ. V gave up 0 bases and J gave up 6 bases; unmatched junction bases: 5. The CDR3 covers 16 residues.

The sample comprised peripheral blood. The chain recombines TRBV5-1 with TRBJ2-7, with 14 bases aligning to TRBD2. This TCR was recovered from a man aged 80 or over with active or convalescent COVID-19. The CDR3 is CASSLVLGLAGVEQYF. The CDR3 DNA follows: TGCGCCAGCAGCTTGGTATTGGGACTAGCGGGAGTCGAGCAGTACTTC.